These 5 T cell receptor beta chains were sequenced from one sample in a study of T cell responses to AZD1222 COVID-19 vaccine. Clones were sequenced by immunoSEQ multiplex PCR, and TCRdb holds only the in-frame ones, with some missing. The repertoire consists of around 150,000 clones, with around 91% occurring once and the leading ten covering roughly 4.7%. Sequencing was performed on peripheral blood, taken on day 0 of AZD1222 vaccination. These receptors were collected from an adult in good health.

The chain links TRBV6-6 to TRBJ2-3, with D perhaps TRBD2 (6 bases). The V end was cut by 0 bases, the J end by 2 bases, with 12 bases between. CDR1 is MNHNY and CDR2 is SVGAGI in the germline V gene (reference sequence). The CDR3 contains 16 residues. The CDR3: CASSYSRGSTTDTQYF. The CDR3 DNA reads TGTGCCAGCAGTTACTCGCGGGGCAGCACCACAGATACGCAGTATTTT.

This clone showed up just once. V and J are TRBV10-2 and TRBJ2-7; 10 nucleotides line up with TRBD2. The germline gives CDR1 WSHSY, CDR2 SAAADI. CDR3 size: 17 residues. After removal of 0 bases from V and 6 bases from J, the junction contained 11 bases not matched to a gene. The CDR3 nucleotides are TGCGCCAGCAGTGAGTCGCCGAGCGGGAGGGCCTCAGGCGAGCAGTACTTC. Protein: CASSESPSGRASGEQYF.

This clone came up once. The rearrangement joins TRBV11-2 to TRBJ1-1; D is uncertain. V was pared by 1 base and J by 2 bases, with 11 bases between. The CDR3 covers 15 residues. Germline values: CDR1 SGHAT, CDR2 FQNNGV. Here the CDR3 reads CASSLVGRANTEAFF. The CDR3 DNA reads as TGTGCCAGCAGCTTAGTAGGGCGCGCAAACACTGAAGCTTTCTTT.

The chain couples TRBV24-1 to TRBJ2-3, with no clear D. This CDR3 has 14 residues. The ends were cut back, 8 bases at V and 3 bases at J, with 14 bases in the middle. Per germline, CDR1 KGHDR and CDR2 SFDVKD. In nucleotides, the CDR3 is TGTGCCACCACGGGCCCGGCTGGGACAGATACGCAGTATTTT. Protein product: CATTGPAGTDTQYF.

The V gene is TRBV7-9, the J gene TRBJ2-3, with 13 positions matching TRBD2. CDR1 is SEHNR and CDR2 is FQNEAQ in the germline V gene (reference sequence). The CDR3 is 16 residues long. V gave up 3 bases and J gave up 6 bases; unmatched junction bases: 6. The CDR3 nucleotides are TGTGCCAGCAGCTTCGCCGGGACTAGCGGGGCCGATACGCAGTATTTT. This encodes CASSFAGTSGADTQYF. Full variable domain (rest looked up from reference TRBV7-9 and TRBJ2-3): DTGVSQNPRHKITKRGQNVTFRCDPISEHNRLYWYRQTLGQGPEFLTYFQNEAQLEKSRLLSDRFSAERPKGSFSTLEIQRTEQGDSAMYLCASSFAGTSGADTQYFGPGTRLTVL.